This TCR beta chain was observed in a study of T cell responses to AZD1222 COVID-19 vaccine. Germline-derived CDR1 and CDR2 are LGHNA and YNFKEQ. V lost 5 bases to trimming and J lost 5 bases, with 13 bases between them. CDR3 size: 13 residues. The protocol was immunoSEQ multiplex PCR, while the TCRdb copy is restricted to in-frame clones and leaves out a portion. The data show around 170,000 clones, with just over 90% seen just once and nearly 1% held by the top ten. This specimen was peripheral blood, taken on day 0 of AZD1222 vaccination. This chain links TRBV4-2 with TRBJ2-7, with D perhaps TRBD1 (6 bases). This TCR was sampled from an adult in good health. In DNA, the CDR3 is TGTGCCAGCAGCAAAACACAGGGACACGAGCAGTACTTC. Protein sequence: CASSKTQGHEQYF.